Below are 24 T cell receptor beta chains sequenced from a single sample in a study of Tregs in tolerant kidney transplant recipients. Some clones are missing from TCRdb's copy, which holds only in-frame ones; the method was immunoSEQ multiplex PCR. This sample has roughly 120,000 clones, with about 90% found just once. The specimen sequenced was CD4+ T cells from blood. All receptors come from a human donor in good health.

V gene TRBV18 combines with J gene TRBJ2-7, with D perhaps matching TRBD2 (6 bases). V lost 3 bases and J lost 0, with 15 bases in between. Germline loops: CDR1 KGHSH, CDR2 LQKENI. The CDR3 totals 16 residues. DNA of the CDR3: TGTGCCAGCTCACCGAGGGGACTTCAGGTCTCCTACGAGCAGTACTTC. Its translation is CASSPRGLQVSYEQYF.

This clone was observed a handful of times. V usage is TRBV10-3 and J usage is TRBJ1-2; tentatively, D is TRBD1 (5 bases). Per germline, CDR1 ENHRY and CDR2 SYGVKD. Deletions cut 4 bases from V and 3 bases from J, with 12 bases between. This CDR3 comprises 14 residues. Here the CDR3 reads CAISGSGPDYGYTF. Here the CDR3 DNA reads TGTGCCATCAGTGGCTCGGGACCCGACTATGGCTACACCTTC.

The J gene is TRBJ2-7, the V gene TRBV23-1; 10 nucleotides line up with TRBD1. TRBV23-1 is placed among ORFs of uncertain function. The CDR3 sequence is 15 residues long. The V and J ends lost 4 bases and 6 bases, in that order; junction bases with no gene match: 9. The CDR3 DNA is TGCGCCAGCAGTCCATCCGGGACAGGGGTCGGCGAGCAGTACTTC. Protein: CASSPSGTGVGEQYF.

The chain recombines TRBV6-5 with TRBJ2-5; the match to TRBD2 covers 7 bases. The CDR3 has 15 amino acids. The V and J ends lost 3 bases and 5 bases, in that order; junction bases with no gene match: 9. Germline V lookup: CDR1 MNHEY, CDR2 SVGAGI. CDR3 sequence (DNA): TGTGCCAGCAGTTATAGGGCGGGAGAGAGTGAGACCCAGTACTTC. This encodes CASSYRAGESETQYF.

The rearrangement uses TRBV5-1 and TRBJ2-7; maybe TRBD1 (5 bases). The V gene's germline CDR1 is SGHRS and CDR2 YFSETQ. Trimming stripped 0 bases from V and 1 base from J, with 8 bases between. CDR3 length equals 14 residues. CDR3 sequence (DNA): TGCGCCAGCAGCTTGGCGCAGGGTTCCTACGAGCAGTACTTC. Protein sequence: CASSLAQGSYEQYF.

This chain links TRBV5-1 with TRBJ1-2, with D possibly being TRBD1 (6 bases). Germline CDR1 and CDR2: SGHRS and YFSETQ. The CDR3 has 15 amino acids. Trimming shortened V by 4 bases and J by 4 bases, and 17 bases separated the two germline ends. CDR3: CASSPGDRFIYGYTF. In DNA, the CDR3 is TGCGCCAGCAGCCCGGGTGACAGGTTTATCTATGGCTACACCTTC.

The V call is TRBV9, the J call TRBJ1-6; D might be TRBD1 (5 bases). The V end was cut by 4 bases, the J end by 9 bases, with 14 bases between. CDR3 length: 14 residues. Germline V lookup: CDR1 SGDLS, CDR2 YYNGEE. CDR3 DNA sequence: TGTGCCAGCAGCAAGGACATCCTACGTTCACCCCTCCACTTT. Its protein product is CASSKDILRSPLHF.

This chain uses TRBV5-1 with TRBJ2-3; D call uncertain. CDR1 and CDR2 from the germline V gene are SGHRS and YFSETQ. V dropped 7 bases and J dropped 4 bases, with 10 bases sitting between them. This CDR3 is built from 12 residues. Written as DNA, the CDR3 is TGCGCCAGCGGCTCCGGGTCAGATACGCAGTATTTT. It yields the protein CASGSGSDTQYF. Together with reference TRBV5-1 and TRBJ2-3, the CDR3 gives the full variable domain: KAGVTQTPRYLIKTRGQQVTLSCSPISGHRSVSWYQQTPGQGLQFLFEYFSETQRNKGNFPGRFSGRQFSNSRSEMNVSTLELGDSALYLCASGSGSDTQYFGPGTRLTVL.

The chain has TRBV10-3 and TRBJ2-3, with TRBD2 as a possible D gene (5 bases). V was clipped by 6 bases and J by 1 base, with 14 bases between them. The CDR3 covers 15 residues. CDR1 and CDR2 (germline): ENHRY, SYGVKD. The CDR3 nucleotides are TGTGCCATCAGCCGGACTCCTTCGGGCACAGATACGCAGTATTTT. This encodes CAISRTPSGTDTQYF.

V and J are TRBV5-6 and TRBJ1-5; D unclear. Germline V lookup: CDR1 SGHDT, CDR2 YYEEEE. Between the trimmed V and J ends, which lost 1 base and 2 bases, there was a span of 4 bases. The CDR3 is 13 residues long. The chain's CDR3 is CASSLQRNQPQHF. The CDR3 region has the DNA TGTGCCAGCAGCTTGCAGCGCAATCAGCCCCAGCATTTT. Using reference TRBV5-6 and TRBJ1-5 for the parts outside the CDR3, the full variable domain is DAGVTQSPTHLIKTRGQQVTLRCSPKSGHDTVSWYQQALGQGPQFIFQYYEEEERQRGNFPDRFSGHQFPNYSSELNVNALLLGDSALYLCASSLQRNQPQHFGDGTRLSIL.

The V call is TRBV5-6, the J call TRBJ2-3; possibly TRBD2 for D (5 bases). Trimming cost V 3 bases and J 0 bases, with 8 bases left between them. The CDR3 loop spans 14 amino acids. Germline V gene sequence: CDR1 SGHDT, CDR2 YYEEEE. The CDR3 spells CASSSWTSTDTQYF. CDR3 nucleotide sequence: TGTGCCAGCAGCTCTTGGACTAGCACAGATACGCAGTATTTT.

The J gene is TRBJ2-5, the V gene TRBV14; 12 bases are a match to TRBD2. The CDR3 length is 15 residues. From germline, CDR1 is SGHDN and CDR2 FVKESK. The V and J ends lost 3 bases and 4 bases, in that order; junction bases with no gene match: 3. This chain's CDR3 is CASSQVLAGGETQYF. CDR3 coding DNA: TGTGCCAGCAGCCAGGTACTAGCGGGAGGAGAGACCCAGTACTTC.

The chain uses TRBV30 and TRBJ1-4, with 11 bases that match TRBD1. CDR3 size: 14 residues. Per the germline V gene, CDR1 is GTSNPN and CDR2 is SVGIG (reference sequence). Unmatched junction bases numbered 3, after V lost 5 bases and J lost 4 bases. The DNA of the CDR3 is TGTGCCTGGGGACAGGGGGCCGGTAATGAAAAACTGTTTTTT. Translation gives CAWGQGAGNEKLFF.

The CDR3 sequence is CASSLGDTYNEQFF. CDR3 in DNA: TGCGCCAGCAGCTTGGGGGACACCTACAATGAGCAGTTCTTC. This sequence joins TRBV5-1 and TRBJ2-1; possible D gene TRBD1, 6 bases. The CDR3 is 14 residues long. V shed 0 bases and J shed 2 bases, with 6 bases lying between them. Germline V CDR1 and CDR2: SGHRS, YFSETQ.

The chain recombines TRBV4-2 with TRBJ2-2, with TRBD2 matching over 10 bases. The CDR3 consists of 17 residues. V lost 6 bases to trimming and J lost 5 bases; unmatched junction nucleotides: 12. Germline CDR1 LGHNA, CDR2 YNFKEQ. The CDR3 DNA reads TGTGCCAGCAGTTCCGGGACTAGCGCTATTTTTACCGGGGAGCTGTTTTTT. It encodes CASSSGTSAIFTGELFF.

CDR3 loop: CASSSAPPMETQYF. The DNA of the CDR3 is TGTGCCAGCAGCTCAGCCCCTCCCATGGAGACCCAGTACTTC. V and J are TRBV5-8 and TRBJ2-5; D is ambiguous. The germline V gene has CDR1 SGHTS and CDR2 YDEGEE. V was cut by 3 bases and J by 5 bases, with 14 bases left in between. The CDR3 totals 14 residues.

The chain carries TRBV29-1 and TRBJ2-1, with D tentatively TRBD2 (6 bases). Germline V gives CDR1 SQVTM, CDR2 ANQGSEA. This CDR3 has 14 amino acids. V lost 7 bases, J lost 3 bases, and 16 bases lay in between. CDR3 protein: CSGTRDWDYNEQFF. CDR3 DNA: TGCAGCGGAACCCGGGACTGGGACTACAATGAGCAGTTCTTC.

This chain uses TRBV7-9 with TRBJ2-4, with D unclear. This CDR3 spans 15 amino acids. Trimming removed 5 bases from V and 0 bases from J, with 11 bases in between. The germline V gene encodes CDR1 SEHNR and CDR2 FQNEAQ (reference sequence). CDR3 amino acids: CASSLQNLAKNIQYF. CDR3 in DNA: TGTGCCAGCAGCCTACAAAACCTAGCCAAAAACATTCAGTACTTC.

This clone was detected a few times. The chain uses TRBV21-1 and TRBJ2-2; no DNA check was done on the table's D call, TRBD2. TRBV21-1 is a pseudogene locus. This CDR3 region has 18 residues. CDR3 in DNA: TGTGCCAGCAGCAAAGGCCCTAGGACTAGCGGGAGCACCGGGGAGCTGTTTTTT. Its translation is CASSKGPRTSGSTGELFF.

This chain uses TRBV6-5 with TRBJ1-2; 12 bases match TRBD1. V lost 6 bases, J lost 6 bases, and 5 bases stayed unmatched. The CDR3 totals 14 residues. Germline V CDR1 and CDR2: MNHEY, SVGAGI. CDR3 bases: TGTGCCAGCAGCGACCGGGACAGGGGGCATGGCTACACCTTC. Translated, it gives CASSDRDRGHGYTF.

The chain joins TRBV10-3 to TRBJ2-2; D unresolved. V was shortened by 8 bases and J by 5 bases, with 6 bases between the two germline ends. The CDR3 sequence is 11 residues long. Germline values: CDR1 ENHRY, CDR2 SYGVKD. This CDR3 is CAIGGTGELFF. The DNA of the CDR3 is TGTGCCATCGGCGGAACCGGGGAGCTGTTTTTT.

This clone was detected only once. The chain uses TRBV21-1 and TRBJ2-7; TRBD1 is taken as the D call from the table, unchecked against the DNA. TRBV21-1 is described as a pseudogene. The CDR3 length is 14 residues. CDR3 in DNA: TGTGCCAGCATCGGACAGGGGGCAACCTACGAGCAGTACTTC. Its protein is CASIGQGATYEQYF.

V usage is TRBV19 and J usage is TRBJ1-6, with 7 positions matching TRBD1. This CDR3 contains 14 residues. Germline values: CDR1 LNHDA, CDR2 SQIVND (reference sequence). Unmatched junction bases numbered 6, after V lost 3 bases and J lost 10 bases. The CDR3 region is CASSIDRVVSPLHF. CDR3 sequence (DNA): TGTGCCAGTAGTATCGACAGGGTAGTCTCACCCCTCCACTTT.

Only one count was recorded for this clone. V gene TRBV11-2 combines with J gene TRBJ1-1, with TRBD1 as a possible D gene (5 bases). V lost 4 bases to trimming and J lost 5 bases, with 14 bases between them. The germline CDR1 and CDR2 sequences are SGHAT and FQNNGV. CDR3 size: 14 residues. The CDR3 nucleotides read TGTGCCAGCAGCTCCATTCGGGGGGTGACTGAAGCTTTCTTT. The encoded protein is CASSSIRGVTEAFF.